The present TCR beta chain was sequenced within a study of blood T cell repertoires in COVID-19. Overall study: The United States, Italy and Spain supplied acute and convalescent COVID-19 samples. Sources were T cells, B-cell-depleted T cells, or PBMCs; the material itself was cDNA or gDNA.

Original analysis: Reference gene primer amplification gave estimated nucleated cell counts. Assay: immunoSEQ multiplex PCR; the TCRdb copy retains only in-frame clones and omits some. For V, J and clone size, that table is used; D and trimming come from the DNA. The repertoire consists of around 120,000 clones, with over 85% occurring once and the leading ten covering over 3.5%. The CDR3 totals 14 residues. Germline lookup yields CDR1 SGDLS and CDR2 YYNGEE. J lost 4 bases, V lost 2 bases, and 3 bases had no gene match. The J gene is TRBJ1-3, the V gene TRBV9, with 7 positions matching TRBD1. This clonotype was obtained from a man in his fifties with active COVID-19. Sequencing was done on a sample of peripheral blood. This CDR3 is CASSVTGEGNTIYF. The CDR3 DNA sequence: TGTGCCAGCAGCGTCACAGGGGAAGGAAACACCATATATTTT.